Below are 9 T cell receptor beta chains sequenced from a single sample in a study of cytomegalovirus exposure and HLA in healthy donors. Profiling relied on immunoSEQ multiplex PCR, and the TCRdb table lists in-frame clones only, not all of them. The data contain 86,000 or so clones, 90% to 97% of them singletons. Sequencing input: PBMCs. The receptors shown here come from a young man in good health and CMV-seropositive.

The chain couples TRBV11-2 to TRBJ2-7, with D perhaps TRBD2 (5 bases). CDR3 length equals 14 residues. CDR1 and CDR2 from the germline V gene are SGHAT and FQNNGV. The V end lost 0 bases, the J end lost 9 bases, and 15 bases lay between the germline ends. The CDR3 loop is CASSLDPGGDGQYF. Here the CDR3 DNA reads TGTGCCAGCAGCTTAGATCCCGGAGGAGACGGGCAGTACTTC.

The V gene is TRBV5-4, the J gene TRBJ2-3; no definite D call. The V gene lost 0 bases and the J gene lost 0 bases, with 5 bases spanning the gap. CDR1 SGHNT and CDR2 YYREEE come from the germline V gene (reference sequence). This CDR3 is 14 amino acids long. The CDR3 sequence is CASSLGSSTDTQYF. In DNA form, the CDR3 reads TGTGCCAGCAGCTTGGGGAGTAGCACAGATACGCAGTATTTT.

The chain joins TRBV10-3 to TRBJ2-7; 7 bases match TRBD2. There are 15 residues in the CDR3. Germline CDR1 is ENHRY and CDR2 is SYGVKD. The V segment lost 3 bases and the J segment 0 bases; nucleotides outside the gene matches: 5. The CDR3 bases are TGTGCCATCAGTGACCCTAGCGGAATCTCCTACGAGCAGTACTTC. Protein product: CAISDPSGISYEQYF.

The chain is built from TRBV7-2 and TRBJ2-7, with 9 bases lining up with TRBD2. CDR1 SGHTA and CDR2 FQGNSA come from the germline V gene. V shed 2 bases, J shed 0 bases, and the junction held 2 bases outside the gene matches. The CDR3 covers 15 residues. DNA of the CDR3: TGTGCCAGCAGCTTAAGCGGGAGGAGCTCCTACGAGCAGTACTTC. It yields the protein CASSLSGRSSYEQYF.

V gene TRBV6-5 combines with J gene TRBJ2-7; unclear D gene. CDR3 size: 14 residues. V was trimmed by 5 bases and J by 0 bases, leaving 11 bases between them. Looked up from germline, CDR1 is MNHEY and CDR2 is SVGAGI. The CDR3 DNA follows: TGTGCCAGCAGTAGAACTTTGTCCTCCTACGAGCAGTACTTC. It yields the protein CASSRTLSSYEQYF.

This chain uses TRBV11-2 with TRBJ2-5, with TRBD2 as a possible D gene (6 bases). The CDR3 contains 15 residues. The V gene's germline CDR1 is SGHAT and CDR2 FQNNGV. V lost 5 bases and J 5 bases, leaving 18 bases between the germline ends. For the CDR3, the DNA is TGTGCCAGCAGCCGCATCACGGCGGAGGGGGAGACCCAGTACTTC. Translating it yields CASSRITAEGETQYF.

In its sample, this clone was seen once. This chain uses TRBV7-8 with TRBJ2-7, with 11 bases identical to TRBD2. The CDR3 covers 20 residues. Germline V gene sequence: CDR1 SGHVS, CDR2 FQNEAQ. The trim removed 4 bases at V and 3 bases at J, leaving 20 bases unmatched. CDR3 region: CASSSPTVPNSGRALYEQYF. CDR3 coding DNA: TGTGCCAGCAGCTCCCCCACAGTCCCTAATAGCGGGAGGGCTCTCTACGAGCAGTACTTC.

This chain links TRBV28 with TRBJ2-2, with D perhaps TRBD1 (7 bases). The V gene lost 6 bases and the J gene lost 2 bases, with 13 bases spanning the gap. CDR3 length equals 15 residues. The germline gives CDR1 MDHEN, CDR2 SYDVKM. The CDR3 protein is CASSQGGVNTGELFF. The CDR3 coding sequence is TGTGCCAGCAGCCAGGGGGGAGTAAACACCGGGGAGCTGTTTTTT. The full variable domain, completed using reference TRBV28 and TRBJ2-2, is DVKVTQSSRYLVKRTGEKVFLECVQDMDHENMFWYRQDPGLGLRLIYFSYDVKMKEKGDIPEGYSVSREKKERFSLILESASTNQTSMYLCASSQGGVNTGELFFGEGSRLTVL.

The chain joins TRBV6-5 to TRBJ1-5, with 8 nucleotides matching TRBD1. With V trimmed by 4 bases and J by 2 bases, 1 base remained unmatched. Germline assignment: CDR1 MNHEY and CDR2 SVGAGI. This CDR3 region has 14 residues. For the CDR3, the DNA is TGTGCCAGCAGTTTGGACAGGGGCAATCAGCCCCAGCATTTT. It is translated as CASSLDRGNQPQHF.